One sample yielded the 7 T cell receptor beta chains listed below, sequenced in a study of T cell repertoires in cytomegalovirus infection. In TCRdb, the reads were re-called with MiXCR into one record per CDR3 protein. Found here are about 320,000 distinct CDR3 sequences, more than 8% of them singletons; the top ten hold 3.5% to 4.5%. The sequenced material came from PBMCs. These receptors all come from a human donor in good health (CMV status not recorded). Some clones in this sample may be carry-over from other donors' samples.

The chain uses TRBV29-1 and TRBJ2-3, with a weak D call TRBD1 (6 bases). Germline V gene sequence: CDR1 SQVTM, CDR2 ANQGSEA. The length of the CDR3 is 13 residues. V lost 7 bases and J 6 bases, leaving 17 bases between the germline ends. CDR3 loop: CSGIQGPLDTQYF. The CDR3 DNA reads TGCAGCGGCATTCAGGGGCCTTTGGATACGCAGTATTTT.

This clonotype was detected many times. The chain couples TRBV12-3 or TRBV12-4 to TRBJ1-5; 8 nucleotides match TRBD1. The V and J ends lost 5 bases and 1 base, in that order; junction bases with no gene match: 4. The CDR3 runs 15 residues. DNA of the CDR3: TGTGCCAGCAGTCCGACAGGGGTGAGCAATCAGCCCCAGCATTTT. This translates into CASSPTGVSNQPQHF.

This clonotype was counted at least ten times. This rearrangement joins TRBV7-2 to TRBJ1-4; D possibly corresponds to TRBD1 (6 bases). The V end lost 1 base, the J end lost 4 bases, and 10 bases lay between the germline ends. The CDR3 covers 15 residues. Germline loops: CDR1 SGHTA, CDR2 FQGNSA. CDR3 region: CASSLVGGNNEKLFF. CDR3 coding DNA: TGTGCCAGCAGCTTAGTAGGGGGAAATAATGAAAAACTGTTTTTT. The full variable domain, in which reference TRBV7-2 and TRBJ1-4 provide the parts outside the CDR3, is GAGVSQSPSNKVTEKGKDVELRCDPISGHTALYWYRQSLGQGLEFLIYFQGNSAPDKSGLPSDRFSAERTGGSVSTLTIQRTQQEDSAVYLCASSLVGGNNEKLFFGSGTQLSVL.

This clonotype was detected only a few times. The CDR3 DNA reads as TGCGCCAGCAGCTTGGGGGACAGGGGGCCGCCGTATGAGCAGTTCTTC. It specifies CASSLGDRGPPYEQFF. The chain has TRBV5-1 and TRBJ2-1; 12 nucleotides line up with TRBD1. J gave up 8 bases and V 0 bases, and 6 bases lay outside the gene matches. Germline CDR1 reads SGHRS; CDR2 reads YFSETQ. There are 16 residues in the CDR3.

This clonotype was detected only a few times. CDR3 DNA sequence: TGTGCCAGCCAGGACAGACCACTAGTTTATAGCAATCAGCCCCAGCATTTT. Protein product: CASQDRPLVYSNQPQHF. V is TRBV12-3 or TRBV12-4 and J is TRBJ1-5; D might be TRBD1 (6 bases). V lost 8 bases, J lost 0 bases, and 20 bases lay in between. The CDR3 covers 17 residues.

The chain links TRBV20-1 to TRBJ1-2, with D tentatively TRBD1 (5 bases). This CDR3 region has 13 residues. Trimming removed 1 base at V and 4 bases at J, with 10 bases between. Germline V gene lookup returns CDR1 DFQATT and CDR2 SNEGSKA (reference sequence). Here the CDR3 DNA reads TGCAGTGCTAGAGTCGGCAGGGTCTATGGCTACACCTTC. Translated, it gives CSARVGRVYGYTF.

This clonotype was seen at least ten times. J is TRBJ2-2 and V is TRBV2; a possible D gene is TRBD2 (6 bases). Germline-derived CDR1 and CDR2 are SNHLY and FYNNEI. The CDR3 totals 16 residues. Trimming pared 1 base from V and 1 base from J, leaving 10 bases between. The CDR3 here is CASSEGAGRNTGELFF. CDR3 DNA: TGTGCCAGCAGTGAAGGTGCGGGGCGGAACACCGGGGAGCTGTTTTTT.